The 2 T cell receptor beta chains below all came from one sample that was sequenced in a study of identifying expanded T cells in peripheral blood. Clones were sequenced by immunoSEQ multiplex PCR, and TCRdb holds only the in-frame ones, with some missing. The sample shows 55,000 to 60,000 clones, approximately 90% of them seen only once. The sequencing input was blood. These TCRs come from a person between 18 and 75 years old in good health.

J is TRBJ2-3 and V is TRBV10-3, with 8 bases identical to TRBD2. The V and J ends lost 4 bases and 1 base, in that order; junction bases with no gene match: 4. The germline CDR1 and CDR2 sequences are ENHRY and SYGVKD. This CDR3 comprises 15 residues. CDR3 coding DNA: TGTGCCATCAGTGGCCCAGCGGGGGGCACAGATACGCAGTATTTT. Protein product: CAISGPAGGTDTQYF.

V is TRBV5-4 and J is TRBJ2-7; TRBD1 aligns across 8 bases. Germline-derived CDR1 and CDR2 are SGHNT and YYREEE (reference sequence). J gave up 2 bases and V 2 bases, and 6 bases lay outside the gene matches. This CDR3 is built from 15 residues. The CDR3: CASSFIDRGTYEQYF. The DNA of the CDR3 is TGTGCCAGCAGCTTCATAGACAGGGGAACCTACGAGCAGTACTTC.